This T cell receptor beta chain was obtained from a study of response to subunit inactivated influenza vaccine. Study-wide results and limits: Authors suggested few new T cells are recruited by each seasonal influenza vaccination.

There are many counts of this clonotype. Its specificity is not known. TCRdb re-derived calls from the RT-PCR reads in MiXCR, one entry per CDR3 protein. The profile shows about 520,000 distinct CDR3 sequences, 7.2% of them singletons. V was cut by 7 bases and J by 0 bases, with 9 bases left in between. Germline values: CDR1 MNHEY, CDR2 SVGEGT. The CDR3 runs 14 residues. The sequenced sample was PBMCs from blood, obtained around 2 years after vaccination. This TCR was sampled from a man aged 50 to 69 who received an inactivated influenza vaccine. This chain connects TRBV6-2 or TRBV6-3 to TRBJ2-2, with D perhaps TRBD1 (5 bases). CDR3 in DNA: TGTGCCAGCAAAGGGGCTACGAACACCGGGGAGCTGTTTTTT. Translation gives CASKGATNTGELFF.